The 14 T cell receptor beta chains listed next were all sequenced from one sample in a study of blood T cell repertoires in COVID-19. The protocol was immunoSEQ multiplex PCR, while the TCRdb copy is restricted to in-frame clones and leaves out a portion. The sample lists about 150,000 clones; around nine tenths were seen once. The sample was peripheral blood. These receptors were collected from an elderly woman with COVID-19, enrolled during active disease.

This chain uses TRBV11-2 with TRBJ1-3; TRBD1 might be the D (5 bases). Germline CDR1 is SGHAT and CDR2 is FQNNGV. Trimming stripped 1 base from V and 0 bases from J, with 16 bases between. The CDR3 is made up of 18 amino acids. Here the CDR3 reads CASSLGSIKGNSGNTIYF. CDR3 in DNA: TGTGCCAGCAGCTTAGGAAGTATTAAGGGGAACTCTGGAAACACCATATATTTT.

The chain couples TRBV6-4 to TRBJ1-1, with D possibly being TRBD1 (6 bases). Germline CDR1 MRHNA, CDR2 SNTAGT. The CDR3 has 17 residues. V lost 1 base to trimming and J lost 0 bases, with 15 bases between them. The CDR3 DNA sequence: TGTGCCAGCAGTGACTTCCCCCTTGGACAGTTGAACACTGAAGCTTTCTTT. It encodes CASSDFPLGQLNTEAFF.

The chain has TRBV20-1 and TRBJ2-5, with 8 bases aligning to TRBD2. The germline V gene has CDR1 DFQATT and CDR2 SNEGSKA (reference sequence). V was clipped by 3 bases and J by 6 bases; unmatched bases: 9. The CDR3 length is 14 residues. CDR3 amino acids: CSASSPAGGKTQYF. As DNA, the CDR3 is TGCAGTGCTAGTTCGCCTGCGGGAGGCAAGACCCAGTACTTC.

The rearrangement links TRBV7-8 to TRBJ1-1; 7 bases fit TRBD1. V shed 2 bases and J 0 bases; nucleotides not matched to a gene: 3. The CDR3 consists of 15 residues. Germline loops: CDR1 SGHVS, CDR2 FQNEAQ. The chain's CDR3 is CASSLMTGLNTEAFF. As DNA, the CDR3 is TGTGCCAGCAGCTTAATGACAGGGCTGAACACTGAAGCTTTCTTT.

This clone was seen just once. The V gene is TRBV24-1, the J gene TRBJ2-5, with TRBD1 identical over 8 bases. The CDR3 consists of 15 residues. V dropped 4 bases and J dropped 3; count of bases not matched to a gene: 6. The germline gives CDR1 KGHDR, CDR2 SFDVKD. The CDR3 DNA reads as TGTGCCACCAGTGACAAGGGACAGGCCAAAGAGACCCAGTACTTC. It specifies CATSDKGQAKETQYF.

V and J are TRBV28 and TRBJ2-7; a weak D match, TRBD1 (5 bases). Per the germline V gene, CDR1 is MDHEN and CDR2 is SYDVKM. V was shortened by 5 bases and J by 7 bases, with 15 bases between the two germline ends. The CDR3 loop spans 13 amino acids. The CDR3: CASSEGAGREQYF. The CDR3 region has the DNA TGTGCCAGCAGTGAAGGGGCAGGGCGAGAGCAGTACTTC.

The chain uses TRBV13 and TRBJ1-1; D uncertain. This CDR3 region has 14 residues. CDR1 is PRHDT, CDR2 FYEKMQ, per germline (reference sequence). V was pared by 5 bases and J by 0 bases, with 10 bases between. The CDR3 nucleotides are TGTGCCAGCAGCCTCCCGCGGATGAACACTGAAGCTTTCTTT. It encodes CASSLPRMNTEAFF.

The chain couples TRBV2 to TRBJ1-2; D is perhaps TRBD1 (6 bases). The CDR3 extends over 14 amino acids. Germline loops: CDR1 SNHLY, CDR2 FYNNEI. V gave up 5 bases and J gave up 4 bases, with 14 bases separating them. CDR3 amino acids: CASSQTGFGYGYTF. DNA of the CDR3: TGTGCCAGCAGTCAGACAGGATTCGGCTATGGCTACACCTTC.

The chain couples TRBV7-2 to TRBJ2-7, with 7 bases fitting TRBD2. Germline CDR1 SGHTA, CDR2 FQGNSA. This CDR3 has 14 residues. V shed 4 bases, J shed 7 bases, and the junction held 10 bases outside the gene matches. CDR3 residues: CASSSRREGEEQYF. The CDR3 DNA follows: TGTGCCAGCAGCTCCCGCAGGGAGGGCGAAGAGCAGTACTTC.

This chain connects TRBV3-1 (or the pseudogene TRBV3-2) to TRBJ2-3; 12 bases are shared with TRBD2. Unmatched junction bases numbered 11, after V lost 1 base and J lost 9 bases. Germline CDR1 and CDR2: LGHDT and YNNKEL (reference sequence). The CDR3 totals 17 residues. The CDR3 nucleotides read TGTGCCAGCAGCCAAGGGACTAGCGGGACGGGCGTGGAGACGCAGTATTTT. This gives the protein CASSQGTSGTGVETQYF.

The chain carries TRBV28 and TRBJ2-1, with TRBD2 identical over 9 bases. The ends lost 4 bases at V and 4 bases at J; junction bases unmatched: 5. Germline loops: CDR1 MDHEN, CDR2 SYDVKM. This CDR3 region has 15 residues. The CDR3 DNA reads as TGTGCCAGCAGTTCTAGCGGGGTGGGATACAATGAGCAGTTCTTC. Amino acids: CASSSSGVGYNEQFF. Full variable domain (outside the CDR3, taken from reference TRBV28 and TRBJ2-1): DVKVTQSSRYLVKRTGEKVFLECVQDMDHENMFWYRQDPGLGLRLIYFSYDVKMKEKGDIPEGYSVSREKKERFSLILESASTNQTSMYLCASSSSGVGYNEQFFGPGTRLTVL.

The rearrangement joins TRBV5-6 to TRBJ1-2, with 9 nucleotides matching TRBD1. V was pared by 0 bases and J by 7 bases, with 7 bases of the junction left unmatched. CDR1 is SGHDT, CDR2 YYEEEE, per germline. CDR3 length: 15 amino acids. The CDR3 sequence: CASSLADRGFGGYTF. CDR3 sequence (DNA): TGTGCCAGCAGCTTGGCTGACAGGGGGTTCGGTGGCTACACCTTC.

The gene calls are TRBV19 and TRBJ2-1; 9 bases are a match to TRBD2. Germline CDR1 is LNHDA and CDR2 is SQIVND (reference sequence). The V and J ends lost 0 bases and 0 bases, in that order; junction bases with no gene match: 9. CDR3 length equals 19 residues. The CDR3 reads CASSIDRGRAGGSYNEQFF. In DNA, the CDR3 is TGTGCCAGTAGTATAGATCGAGGTAGAGCGGGAGGCTCCTACAATGAGCAGTTCTTC.

The CDR3 reads CASSYSPNSNEKLFF. CDR3 DNA: TGTGCCAGCAGTTACTCGCCAAACAGTAATGAAAAACTGTTTTTT. The rearrangement uses TRBV6-5 and TRBJ1-4; D is unresolved. The ends were cut back, 0 bases at V and 4 bases at J, with 9 bases in the middle. The CDR3 is 15 residues long. Germline V gives CDR1 MNHEY, CDR2 SVGAGI.